The clone carrying this T cell receptor (beta chain) was seen many times. The data stem from a study of blood T cells in healthy people across ages. The germline CDR1 and CDR2 sequences are SGHTA and FQGNSA. The CDR3 length is 16 residues. V lost 1 base and J lost 0; bases outside the gene matches: 6. Alongside a J-beta primer mix, a sample-barcoded 5' primer served in a second PCR lasting about 7 to 12 cycles. MiXCR was run by TCRdb on the 5' RACE reads, yielding one entry per CDR3 protein. The sample includes some 940,000 distinct CDR3 sequences, about 28% seen only once; the top ten take roughly 10%. These data also formed part of another study, on T cells of mothers and their children.

This TCR came from a woman in her thirties or forties in good health. Sequenced material: blood. This chain links TRBV7-2 with TRBJ2-7; the match to TRBD1 covers 7 bases. Here the CDR3 DNA reads TGTGCCAGCAGCTTAGGACAGACAGGGCGCTCCTACGAGCAGTACTTC. It codes for CASSLGQTGRSYEQYF.